This T cell receptor beta chain originates from a study of blood T cells in healthy people across ages. Healthy Caucasian individuals from Russia aged roughly 6 to 90 were enrolled as donors. A second PCR of about 7 to 12 cycles used a sample-barcoded 5' primer and a J-beta primer mix. MiXCR, applied by TCRdb to the 5' RACE reads, yields one record per CDR3 protein. The sample has hundreds of thousands of distinct CDR3 sequences, over 20% seen once; the top ten hold 3% to 4%. Germline V gene lookup returns CDR1 SGHRS and CDR2 YFSETQ. With 2 bases removed from V and 3 bases from J, the gap between germline ends came to 11 bases. CDR3 length equals 15 residues. This clonotype has only a few counts.

V usage is TRBV5-1 and J usage is TRBJ2-2; TRBD1 is a possible D gene (6 bases). Sequences were obtained from blood. The sequence was obtained from a man aged 70 or older in good health. The CDR3 DNA reads as TGCGCCAGCAGCTTCAGGGGACCCGACACCGGGGAGCTGTTTTTT. Residues: CASSFRGPDTGELFF.